This TCR beta chain was found in a study of blood T cell repertoires in COVID-19. The method was immunoSEQ multiplex PCR; TCRdb's version includes in-frame clones alone and lacks a portion of them. The sample comprises around 300,000 clones, less than 90% of which are singletons, and less than 15% rests with the top ten. This clone was detected only once. Sample: peripheral blood. The sequence was obtained from a human donor in a cohort sampled during active COVID-19.

CDR3 nucleotide sequence: TGCGCCAGCAGTATAGACAGTCCCAATCAGCCCCAGCATTTT. It codes for CASSIDSPNQPQHF. The V and J genes are TRBV5-1 and TRBJ1-5, with a tentative D call TRBD1 (5 bases). This CDR3 comprises 14 residues. Germline-derived CDR1 and CDR2 are SGHRS and YFSETQ. V was clipped by 5 bases and J by 3 bases, with 12 bases between them.